Presented here are 15 T cell receptor beta chains from one specimen sequenced in a study of blood T cell repertoires in COVID-19 (dated by TCRdb to 2018 to 2021). Receptor libraries were prepared by the immunoSEQ multiplex PCR assay. In TCRdb, the immuneACCESS table is reduced to in-frame sequences with V and J assigned. These tables do not hold every clone; where another copy was compared, an unresolved V gene accounts for under half, and the others remain unexplained. The sample table contains 70,000 or so clones; only one count was recorded for roughly four fifths of them. Jointly, the top ten make up around 21% of the sample. Sequenced material: peripheral blood. Every receptor here comes from a man between 65 and 85 years old with acute or convalescent COVID-19.

V usage is TRBV10-3 and J usage is TRBJ1-6; D might be TRBD1 (5 bases). V was shortened by 6 bases and J by 4 bases, with 7 bases between the two germline ends. The CDR3 has 13 amino acids. Germline V gene lookup returns CDR1 ENHRY and CDR2 SYGVKD. The CDR3 nucleotides read TGTGCCATCAGGGGGCAGTATAATTCACCCCTCCACTTT. This encodes CAIRGQYNSPLHF.

The chain is built from TRBV6-5 and TRBJ1-1; D gene uncertain. V was cut by 8 bases and J by 2 bases, with 9 bases left in between. This CDR3 is 12 amino acids long. Germline-derived CDR1 and CDR2 are MNHEY and SVGAGI. CDR3 sequence reads: CASRPGNTEAFF. The CDR3 DNA reads TGTGCCAGCCGGCCGGGAAACACTGAAGCTTTCTTT.

On this clone: The sample carries other DNA sequences with the same CDR3. The chain combines TRBV11-1 with TRBJ2-3, with unresolved D. Germline V CDR1 and CDR2: SGHAT, FQDESV (reference sequence). V lost 4 bases and J lost 6, with 11 bases in between. CDR3 length equals 13 residues. The CDR3 DNA reads as TGTGCCAGCAGCTCGCCGGTTTTGGATACGCAGTATTTT. Its translation is CASSSPVLDTQYF.

This clone was counted once. The chain recombines TRBV6-6 with TRBJ1-1; D is uncertain. V lost 7 bases, J lost 7 bases, and 10 bases lay in between. This CDR3 contains 11 residues. The V gene's germline CDR1 is MNHNY and CDR2 SVGAGI (reference sequence). The CDR3 here is CASTYRFEAFF. The CDR3, as DNA: TGTGCCAGCACCTACCGCTTTGAAGCTTTCTTT.

The chain carries TRBV11-2 and TRBJ1-2; 10 bases match TRBD1. Per the germline V gene, CDR1 is SGHAT and CDR2 is FQNNGV. This CDR3 contains 14 residues. With V trimmed by 5 bases and J by 4 bases, 4 bases remained unmatched. The CDR3 protein is CASSPGTGAYGYTF. DNA for the CDR3: TGTGCCAGCAGCCCGGGGACAGGGGCCTATGGCTACACCTTC. The full variable domain, its missing parts supplied by reference TRBV11-2 and TRBJ1-2, is EAGVAQSPRYKIIEKRQSVAFWCNPISGHATLYWYQQILGQGPKLLIQFQNNGVVDDSQLPKDRFSAERLKGVDSTLKIQPAKLEDSAVYLCASSPGTGAYGYTFGSGTRLTVV.

The rearrangement joins TRBV27 to TRBJ1-1; D is unresolved. This CDR3 is built from 13 residues. Germline CDR1 and CDR2: MNHEY and SMNVEV (reference sequence). V lost 6 bases and J 7 bases, leaving 15 bases between the germline ends. The CDR3 nucleotides read TGTGCCAGCAGCCAACAATTCGGCGGTGAAGCTTTCTTT. Encoded protein: CASSQQFGGEAFF.

The rearrangement uses TRBV7-2 and TRBJ2-7; possible D gene TRBD1, 6 bases. This CDR3 is built from 16 residues. The germline V and J ends were trimmed by 3 bases and 0 bases, with 15 bases remaining between them. CDR1 SGHTA and CDR2 FQGNSA come from the germline V gene. The CDR3 protein is CASSLTLDRSSYEQYF. The CDR3 nucleotides are TGTGCCAGCAGCTTGACCCTGGACAGAAGCTCCTACGAGCAGTACTTC. Full variable domain (remainder filled in from reference TRBV7-2 and TRBJ2-7): GAGVSQSPSNKVTEKGKDVELRCDPISGHTALYWYRQSLGQGLEFLIYFQGNSAPDKSGLPSDRFSAERTGGSVSTLTIQRTQQEDSAVYLCASSLTLDRSSYEQYFGPGTRLTVT.

This sequence joins TRBV7-9 and TRBJ1-4, with D unresolved. There are 16 residues in the CDR3. The V gene's germline CDR1 is SEHNR and CDR2 FQNEAQ (reference sequence). Trimming left V 6 bases short and J 8 bases short, with 22 bases between. The CDR3 nucleotides read TGTGCCAGCAGAAATTCGTCGGGAGTGCTCCGGGAAAAACTGTTTTTT. The encoded protein is CASRNSSGVLREKLFF.

V usage is TRBV20-1 and J usage is TRBJ2-7; D remains ambiguous. Germline V gives CDR1 DFQATT, CDR2 SNEGSKA (reference sequence). The length of the CDR3 is 11 residues. The CDR3 spells CSATRLYEQYF. The CDR3 nucleotides read TGCAGCGCCACGCGACTTTACGAGCAGTACTTC.

The V call is TRBV6-2 or TRBV6-3, the J call TRBJ1-5; no clear D. Germline lookup yields CDR1 MNHEY and CDR2 SVGEGT. This CDR3 spans 12 amino acids. V lost 5 bases, J lost 6 bases, and 8 bases lay in between. The CDR3 is CASSHLGQPQHF. CDR3 coding DNA: TGTGCCAGCAGTCATCTAGGTCAGCCCCAGCATTTT.

In this sample, this clone turned up once. The chain has TRBV4-1 and TRBJ1-1; tentative D call: TRBD1 (5 bases). This CDR3 spans 14 amino acids. V gave up 0 bases and J gave up 5 bases, with 10 bases separating them. CDR1 is MGHRA, CDR2 YSYEKL, per germline. The chain's CDR3 is CASSQDRRGTEAFF. CDR3 sequence (DNA): TGCGCCAGCAGCCAAGATAGGAGGGGTACTGAAGCTTTCTTT.

J is TRBJ1-1 and V is TRBV5-6; D is perhaps TRBD1 (5 bases). Looked up from germline, CDR1 is SGHDT and CDR2 is YYEEEE. Trimming took off 4 bases at V and 10 bases at J, with 14 bases between the two ends. This CDR3 is built from 12 residues. The CDR3 reads CASSLSTVGAFF. CDR3 nucleotide sequence: TGTGCCAGCAGCCTATCGACAGTCGGAGCTTTCTTT.

J is TRBJ1-1 and V is TRBV28; D gene unclear. This CDR3 is 14 amino acids long. The V end was cut by 3 bases, the J end by 5 bases, with 13 bases between. CDR1 is MDHEN, CDR2 SYDVKM, per germline. CDR3 sequence reads: CASSLQATGTEAFF. The CDR3 DNA reads TGTGCCAGCAGTTTGCAGGCCACGGGGACTGAAGCTTTCTTT.

The CDR3 DNA reads TGTGCCAGCAGCTTTATGTCCGGGACAGTGTCCACAGATACGCAGTATTTT. Translated, it gives CASSFMSGTVSTDTQYF. This rearrangement joins TRBV27 to TRBJ2-3; 7 bases map to TRBD1. The CDR3 extends over 17 amino acids. Germline V lookup: CDR1 MNHEY, CDR2 SMNVEV (reference sequence). V lost 6 bases to trimming and J lost 2 bases; unmatched junction nucleotides: 14.

This sequence joins TRBV7-2 and TRBJ2-7, with TRBD2 matching 13 bases. Germline lookup yields CDR1 SGHTA and CDR2 FQGNSA. There are 15 residues in the CDR3. V gave up 5 bases and J gave up 3 bases; unmatched junction bases: 4. The CDR3: CASSPGLAGVYEQYF. DNA of the CDR3: TGTGCCAGCAGCCCTGGACTAGCGGGAGTCTACGAGCAGTACTTC.